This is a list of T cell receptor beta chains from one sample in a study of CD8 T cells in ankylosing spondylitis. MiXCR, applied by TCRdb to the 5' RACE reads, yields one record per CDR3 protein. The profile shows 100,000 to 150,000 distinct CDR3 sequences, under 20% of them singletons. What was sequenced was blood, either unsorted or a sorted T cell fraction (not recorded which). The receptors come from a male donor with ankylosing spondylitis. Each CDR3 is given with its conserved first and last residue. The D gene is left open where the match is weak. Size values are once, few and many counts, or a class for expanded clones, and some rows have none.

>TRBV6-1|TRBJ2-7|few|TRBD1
CASSERGRYEQYF
TGTGCCAGCAGTGAAAGGGGGCGATACGAGCAGTACTTC
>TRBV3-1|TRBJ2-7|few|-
CASSHRGRLYEQYF
TGTGCCAGCAGCCACAGGGGACGGCTCTACGAGCAGTACTTC
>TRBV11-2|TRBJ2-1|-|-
CASSSTLTSSYNEQFF
TGTGCCAGCAGCTCAACTCTTACCAGCTCCTACAATGAGCAGTTCTTC
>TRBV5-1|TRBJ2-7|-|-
CASSAGHLYEQYF
TGCGCCAGCAGCGCGGGACATCTCTACGAGCAGTACTTC
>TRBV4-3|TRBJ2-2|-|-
CASSQGSGPSNTGELFF
TGCGCCAGCAGCCAAGGTTCGGGGCCCTCCAACACCGGGGAGCTGTTTTTT
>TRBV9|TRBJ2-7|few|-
CASSVGAGFDEQYF
TGTGCCAGCAGCGTTGGGGCGGGATTTGACGAGCAGTACTTC
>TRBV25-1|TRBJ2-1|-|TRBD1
CASSRQGYYNEQFF
TGTGCCAGCAGTAGACAGGGGTACTACAATGAGCAGTTCTTC
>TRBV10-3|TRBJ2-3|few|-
CAISESATLEWADTQYF
TGTGCCATCAGTGAGTCGGCTACGCTTGAATGGGCAGATACGCAGTATTTT
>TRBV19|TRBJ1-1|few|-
CASTSQGWGTEAFF
TGTGCCAGTACGTCCCAGGGTTGGGGCACTGAAGCTTTCTTT
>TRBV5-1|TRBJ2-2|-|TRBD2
CASSFKLAGSGELFF
TGCGCCAGCAGCTTCAAACTAGCGGGATCCGGGGAGCTGTTTTTT
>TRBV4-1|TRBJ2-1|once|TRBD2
CASSQAAGVDEQFF
TGCGCCAGCAGCCAAGCAGCGGGAGTAGATGAGCAGTTCTTC
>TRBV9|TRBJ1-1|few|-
CASSELQGLNTEAFF
TGTGCCAGCAGTGAACTACAGGGACTGAACACTGAAGCTTTCTTT
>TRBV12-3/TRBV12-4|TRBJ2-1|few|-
CASSSPGTPYNEQFF
TGTGCCAGCAGTTCCCCAGGGACCCCCTACAATGAGCAGTTCTTC
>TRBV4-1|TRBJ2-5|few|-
CASSQEGNREQLETQYF
TGCGCCAGCAGCCAAGAAGGGAACCGGGAGCAGTTGGAGACCCAGTACTTC
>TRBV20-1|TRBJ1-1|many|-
CSARGRFGVVNTEAFF
TGCAGTGCTAGAGGACGATTCGGGGTGGTGAACACTGAAGCTTTCTTT
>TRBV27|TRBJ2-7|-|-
CATGVPSEQYF
TGTGCCACCGGGGTTCCCAGCGAGCAGTACTTC
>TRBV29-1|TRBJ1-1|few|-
CSVPWNTEAFF
TGCAGCGTCCCGTGGAACACTGAAGCTTTCTTT
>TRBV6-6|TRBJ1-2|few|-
CAVRATNYGYTF
TGTGCCGTCCGGGCCACTAACTATGGCTACACCTTC
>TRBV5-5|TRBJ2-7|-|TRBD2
CASSLDLAGVYEQYF
TGTGCCAGCAGCTTGGACCTAGCGGGAGTTTACGAGCAGTACTTC
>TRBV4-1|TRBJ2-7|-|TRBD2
CASSKAGGFYEQYF
TGCGCCAGCAGTAAGGCGGGAGGTTTCTACGAGCAGTACTTC
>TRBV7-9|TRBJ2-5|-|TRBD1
CASSLDREFQETQYF
TGTGCCAGCAGCCTGGACAGGGAATTCCAAGAGACCCAGTACTTC
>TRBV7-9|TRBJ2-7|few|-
CASSLGLGGNYEQYF
TGTGCCAGCAGCCTCGGCCTCGGAGGGAACTACGAGCAGTACTTC
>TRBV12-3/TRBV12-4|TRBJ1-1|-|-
CASSLSLPGAGLEAFF
TGTGCCAGCAGTTTATCGCTCCCAGGAGCCGGATTGGAAGCTTTCTTT
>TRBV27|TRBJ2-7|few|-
CASSNRDNPYEQYF
TGTGCCAGCAGTAACCGGGACAACCCCTACGAGCAGTACTTC
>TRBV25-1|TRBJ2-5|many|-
CASSMGEQETQYF
TGTGCCAGCAGTATGGGGGAGCAAGAGACCCAGTACTTC
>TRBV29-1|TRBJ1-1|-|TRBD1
CSAESGGAEAFF
TGCAGCGCCGAATCAGGGGGGGCTGAAGCTTTCTTT
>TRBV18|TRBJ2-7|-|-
CASSPFDVYEQYF
TGTGCCAGCTCACCGTTTGACGTCTACGAGCAGTACTTC
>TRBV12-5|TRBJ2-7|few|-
CASGFVGEDEQYF
TGTGCTAGTGGTTTCGTGGGAGAAGACGAGCAGTACTTC
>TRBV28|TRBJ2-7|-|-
CASSFPAYEQYF
TGTGCCAGCAGTTTCCCGGCCTACGAGCAGTACTTC
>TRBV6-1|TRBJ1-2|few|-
CASSDAPWSYGYTF
TGTGCCAGCAGTGACGCGCCATGGAGCTATGGCTACACCTTC
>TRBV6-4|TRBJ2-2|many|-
CASSEGGAKEATGELFF
TGTGCCAGCAGTGAGGGGGGGGCCAAGGAGGCCACCGGGGAGCTGTTTTTT